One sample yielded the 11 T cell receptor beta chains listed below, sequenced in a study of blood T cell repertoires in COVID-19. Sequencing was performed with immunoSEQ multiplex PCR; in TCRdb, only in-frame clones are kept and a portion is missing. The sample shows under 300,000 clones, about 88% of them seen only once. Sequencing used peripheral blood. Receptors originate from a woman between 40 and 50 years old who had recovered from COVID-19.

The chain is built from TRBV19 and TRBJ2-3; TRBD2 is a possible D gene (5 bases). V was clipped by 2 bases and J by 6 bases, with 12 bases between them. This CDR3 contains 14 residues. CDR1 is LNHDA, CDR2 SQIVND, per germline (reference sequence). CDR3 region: CASSIYGVLDTQYF. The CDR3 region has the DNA TGTGCCAGTAGTATATACGGGGTACTGGATACGCAGTATTTT. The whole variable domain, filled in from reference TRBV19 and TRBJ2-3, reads DGGITQSPKYLFRKEGQNVTLSCEQNLNHDAMYWYRQDPGQGLRLIYYSQIVNDFQKGDIAEGYSVSREKKESFPLTVTSAQKNPTAFYLCASSIYGVLDTQYFGPGTRLTVL.

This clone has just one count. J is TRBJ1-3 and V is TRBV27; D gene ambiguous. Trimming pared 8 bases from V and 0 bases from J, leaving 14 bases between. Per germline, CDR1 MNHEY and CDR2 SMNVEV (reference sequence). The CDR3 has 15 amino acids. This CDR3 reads CASAIGWSSGNTIYF. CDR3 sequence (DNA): TGTGCCAGCGCCATCGGCTGGAGCTCTGGAAACACCATATATTTT.

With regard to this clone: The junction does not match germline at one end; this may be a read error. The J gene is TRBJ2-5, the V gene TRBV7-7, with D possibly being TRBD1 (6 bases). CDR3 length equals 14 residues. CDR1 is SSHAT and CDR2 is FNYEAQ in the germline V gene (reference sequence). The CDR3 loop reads CASSLVGTLETQYF. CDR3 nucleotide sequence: TGTGCTAGCAGCTTAGTGGGGACATTAGAGACCCAGTACTTC.

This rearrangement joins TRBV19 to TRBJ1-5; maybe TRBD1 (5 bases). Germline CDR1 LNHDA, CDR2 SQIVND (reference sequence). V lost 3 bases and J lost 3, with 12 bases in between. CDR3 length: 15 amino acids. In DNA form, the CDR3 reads TGTGCCAGTAGTATCCCAGGGAAGGACAATCAGCCCCAGCATTTT. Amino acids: CASSIPGKDNQPQHF.

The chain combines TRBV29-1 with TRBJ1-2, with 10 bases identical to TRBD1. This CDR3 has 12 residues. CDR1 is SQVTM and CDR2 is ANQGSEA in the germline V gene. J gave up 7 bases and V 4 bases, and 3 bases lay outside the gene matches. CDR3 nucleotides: TGCAGCGTTGGACAGGGGGCCGTTGGCTACACCTTC. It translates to CSVGQGAVGYTF.

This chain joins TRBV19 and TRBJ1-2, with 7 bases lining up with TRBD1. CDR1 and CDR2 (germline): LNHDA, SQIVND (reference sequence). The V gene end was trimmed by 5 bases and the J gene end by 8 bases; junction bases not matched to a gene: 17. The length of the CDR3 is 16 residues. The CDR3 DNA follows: TGTGCCAGTAGTTTGGGACAGTCCGCGGGGCACTCCGGCTACACCTTC. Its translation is CASSLGQSAGHSGYTF.

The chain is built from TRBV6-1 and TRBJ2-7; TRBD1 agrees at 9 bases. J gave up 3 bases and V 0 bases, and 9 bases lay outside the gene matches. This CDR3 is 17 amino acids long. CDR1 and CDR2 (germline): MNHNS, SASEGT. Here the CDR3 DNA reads TGTGCCAGCAGTGAAGCGGCCGGACAGGGGTTTGTCTACGAGCAGTACTTC. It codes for CASSEAAGQGFVYEQYF.

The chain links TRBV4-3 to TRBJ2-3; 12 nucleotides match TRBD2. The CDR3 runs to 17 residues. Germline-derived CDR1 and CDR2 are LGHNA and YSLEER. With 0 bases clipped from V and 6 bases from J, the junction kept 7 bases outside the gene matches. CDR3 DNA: TGCGCCAGCAGCCAAGAGTATGGGACTAGCGGGTCCGATACGCAGTATTTT. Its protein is CASSQEYGTSGSDTQYF.

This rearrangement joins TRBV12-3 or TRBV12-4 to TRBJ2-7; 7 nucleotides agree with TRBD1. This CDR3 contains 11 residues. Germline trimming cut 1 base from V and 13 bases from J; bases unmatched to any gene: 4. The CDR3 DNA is TGTGCCAGCAGTTTAGGGTCAGGGGGTTACTTC. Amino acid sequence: CASSLGSGGYF.

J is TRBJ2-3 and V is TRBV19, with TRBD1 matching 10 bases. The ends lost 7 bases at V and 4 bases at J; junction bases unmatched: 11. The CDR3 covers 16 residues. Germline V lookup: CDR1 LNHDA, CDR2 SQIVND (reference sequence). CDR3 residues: CASKGQGGLVADTQYF. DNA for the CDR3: TGTGCCAGTAAAGGACAGGGGGGGCTCGTGGCAGATACGCAGTATTTT.

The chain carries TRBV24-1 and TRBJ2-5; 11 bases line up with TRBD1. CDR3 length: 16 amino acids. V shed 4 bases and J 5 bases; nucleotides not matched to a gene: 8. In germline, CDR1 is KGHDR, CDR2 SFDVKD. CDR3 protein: CATSDTRDRGRETQYF. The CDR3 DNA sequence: TGTGCCACCAGTGACACCCGGGACAGGGGGAGGGAGACCCAGTACTTC.